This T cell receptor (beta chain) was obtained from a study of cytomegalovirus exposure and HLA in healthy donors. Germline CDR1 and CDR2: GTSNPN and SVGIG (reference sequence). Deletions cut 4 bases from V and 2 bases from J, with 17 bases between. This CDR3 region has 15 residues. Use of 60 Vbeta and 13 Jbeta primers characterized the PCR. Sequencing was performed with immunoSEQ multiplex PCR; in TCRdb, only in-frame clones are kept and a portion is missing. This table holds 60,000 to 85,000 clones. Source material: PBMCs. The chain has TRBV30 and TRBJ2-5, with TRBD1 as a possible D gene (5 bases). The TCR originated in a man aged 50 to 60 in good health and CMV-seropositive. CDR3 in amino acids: CAWNQRTGAQETQYF. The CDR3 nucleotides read TGTGCCTGGAATCAAAGAACAGGTGCTCAAGAGACCCAGTACTTC.